These 9 T cell receptor beta chains came from one sample sequenced in a study of T cell repertoires in cytomegalovirus infection. In TCRdb, the reads were re-called with MiXCR into one record per CDR3 protein. Of hundreds of thousands of distinct CDR3 sequences listed, about two fifths are singletons. These TCRs' antigens remain unknown. The source material was cultured PBMCs, sampled from culture after CMV antigen stimulation. The receptors come from a human donor in good health (CMV status not recorded). Some clones in this sample may be carry-over from other donors' samples.

The CDR3 region is CASSLGTGGSNQPQHF. DNA of the CDR3: TGTGCCAGTAGTTTGGGGACAGGGGGGAGCAATCAGCCCCAGCATTTT. The chain carries TRBV19 and TRBJ1-5, with TRBD1 identical over 11 bases. With 5 bases clipped from V and 1 base from J, the junction kept 4 bases outside the gene matches. There are 16 residues in the CDR3. Germline CDR1 LNHDA, CDR2 SQIVND (reference sequence).

This rearrangement joins TRBV6-6 to TRBJ2-3; 8 positions agree with TRBD2. This CDR3 region has 16 residues. Per germline, CDR1 MNHNY and CDR2 SVGAGI (reference sequence). The V gene end was trimmed by 4 bases and the J gene end by 9 bases; junction bases not matched to a gene: 15. This chain's CDR3 is CASSFGGGTIAGTQYF. The CDR3 nucleotides read TGTGCCAGCAGTTTTGGCGGGGGGACCATAGCGGGAACGCAGTATTTT.

The genes are TRBV6-6 and TRBJ2-4, with D hard to call. The germline V gene has CDR1 MNHNY and CDR2 SVGAGI (reference sequence). V lost 2 bases and J 4 bases, leaving 3 bases between the germline ends. CDR3 length: 12 residues. CDR3 in DNA: TGTGCCAGCAGTTACGCTAAAAACATTCAGTACTTC. It yields the protein CASSYAKNIQYF.

This clonotype turned up a few times. The rearrangement joins TRBV7-2 to TRBJ2-5; 11 positions match TRBD1. The J segment lost 5 bases and the V segment lost 6 bases, leaving 5 bases of the junction unmatched. The CDR3 runs 14 residues. Per the germline V gene, CDR1 is SGHTA and CDR2 is FQGNSA. CDR3 region: CASRTGTGGETQYF. The CDR3 nucleotides are TGTGCCAGCAGAACCGGGACAGGGGGGGAGACCCAGTACTTC.

The chain combines TRBV7-2 with TRBJ2-1; D might be TRBD2 (6 bases). Trimming left V 4 bases short and J 5 bases short, with 18 bases between. Per germline, CDR1 SGHTA and CDR2 FQGNSA. This CDR3 has 16 amino acids. For the CDR3, the DNA is TGTGCCAGCAGCTACCCCATCGGGACTTCCGACAATGAGCAGTTCTTC. Encoded protein: CASSYPIGTSDNEQFF.

J is TRBJ2-1 and V is TRBV7-6, with 14 nucleotides matching TRBD2. The CDR3 totals 15 residues. Germline CDR1 and CDR2: SGHVS and FNYEAQ. V lost 5 bases, J lost 7 bases, and 4 bases stayed unmatched. CDR3 nucleotide sequence: TGTGCCAGCAGCCGGACTAGCGGGGGGACGAATGAGCAGTTCTTC. Its protein is CASSRTSGGTNEQFF.

This clonotype was seen a few times. The CDR3 coding sequence is TGTGCCAGCAGCTTAAGGCGGGAAGCCTACGAGCAGTACTTC. It yields the protein CASSLRREAYEQYF. The V call is TRBV7-2, the J call TRBJ2-7, with D possibly matching TRBD2 (6 bases). There are 14 residues in the CDR3. CDR1 SGHTA and CDR2 FQGNSA come from the germline V gene. V was trimmed by 2 bases and J by 2 bases, leaving 10 bases between them.

The gene calls are TRBV12-3 or TRBV12-4 and TRBJ1-5; 10 bases are a match to TRBD1. The V and J ends lost 5 bases and 4 bases, in that order; junction bases with no gene match: 8. CDR3 size: 16 residues. The CDR3 loop reads CASSPRTGGNNQPQHF. The CDR3 nucleotides are TGTGCCAGCAGTCCTCGGACAGGGGGAAATAATCAGCCCCAGCATTTT.

The chain is built from TRBV7-9 and TRBJ2-7; perhaps TRBD2 as D (5 bases). Germline V gene data show CDR1 as SEHNR and CDR2 as FQNEAQ (reference sequence). The CDR3 runs 12 residues. V lost 1 base and J 5 bases, leaving 6 bases between the germline ends. CDR3 sequence (DNA): TGTGCCAGCAGCTTAGAGAGGGACGAGCAGTACTTC. It yields the protein CASSLERDEQYF.